The entry below gives a single T cell receptor (beta chain) sequence along with its context. There are 14 residues in the CDR3. The germline V gene encodes CDR1 LGHNA and CDR2 YSLEER. The germline V and J ends were trimmed by 3 bases and 7 bases, with 10 bases remaining between them. Using immunoSEQ multiplex PCR, the repertoire was profiled, and TCRdb retains in-frame clones only, with some absent. The sample lists about 3,000 clones, about 75% occurring once. The data derive from a study of tumor-infiltrating lymphocytes in localized non-small cell lung cancer. The chain carries TRBV4-3 and TRBJ1-6; no clear D gene. Sequencing used uninvolved lung tissue not adjacent to the tumor. The receptor comes from a human donor with non-small cell lung cancer. In nucleotides, the CDR3 is TGCGCCAGCAGCCAGTTACCTGCCAATTCACCCCTCCACTTT. Its translation is CASSQLPANSPLHF.